The clone carrying this T cell receptor (beta chain) was counted at least ten times. Its antigen is undetermined. Genes here carry mouse names. The read is 4 residues too short to cover the CDR3 end, so that end is filled in from the germline J gene. In each case, RNA was isolated and then reverse transcribed into cDNA as the sequencing template. Clones were read by immunoSEQ multiplex PCR, and TCRdb kept only the in-frame ones, dropping some. The sample shows over 100,000 clones, no singletons; the ten largest hold around 20%. The data derive from a study of CD8+ T cells in alopecia areata. Overall study findings and caveats: Elevated clonality characterized lesional scalp relative to normal scalp, particularly in alopecia totalis/universalis. It was less clear whether patients shared TCRs than it was in mice, possibly because of HLA.

The CDR3 spans 15 residues. With V trimmed by 3 bases and J by 2 bases, 4 bases remained unmatched. Germline CDR1 is NNHDY and CDR2 is SYVADS. The sequenced sample consisted of lesional skin. The origin of this receptor is a C3H/HeJ mouse with alopecia areata. The mice in this strain carry MHC haplotype H2-k. The chain recombines TRBV13-3 with TRBJ1-2; 10 nucleotides line up with TRBD1. The sequenced part of the CDR3 DNA is TGTGCCAGCAGTGGCGACAGGGGGCGCAACTCC. This codes for CASSGDRGRNS. The full CDR3 protein reads CASSGDRGRNSDYTF.